Following are 12 T cell receptor beta chains from one sample sequenced in a study of early T cells in non-severe SARS-CoV-2 infection (dated by TCRdb to the early 2020s). Library preparation used 5' RACE. TCRdb records NextSeq 500 as the sequencer. TCRdb took the public reads, trimmed them with fastp at Q25, ran MiXCR for clone calling and kept in-frame beta chains. Under each unique CDR3 protein, matching rows form one entry showing the most common genes and DNA. The sample includes approximately 83,000 distinct CDR3 sequences, with over 12% observed a single time. Roughly 3% of the sample is in the top ten clones. The sample was whole blood. The receptors stem from an adult who was a healthcare worker with PCR-confirmed SARS-CoV-2 infection or an uninfected control (not recorded which).

The rearrangement links TRBV11-2 to TRBJ1-4; D remains unclear. Germline V gene sequence: CDR1 SGHAT, CDR2 FQNNGV. The length of the CDR3 is 16 residues. Between the trimmed V and J ends, which lost 8 bases and 0 bases, there was a span of 16 bases. This CDR3 is CASSYGSAPTNEKLFF. CDR3 nucleotides: TGTGCCAGCTCTTATGGATCCGCACCAACTAATGAAAAACTGTTTTTT.

This clonotype was observed a handful of times. J is TRBJ2-3 and V is TRBV14; D is ambiguous. Trimming shortened V by 0 bases and J by 2 bases, and 3 bases separated the two germline ends. This CDR3 is 13 amino acids long. Germline V gene lookup returns CDR1 SGHDN and CDR2 FVKESK. The CDR3 sequence is CASSQDITDTQYF. The CDR3 DNA reads as TGTGCCAGCAGCCAAGATATCACAGATACGCAGTATTTT.

Points on this clonotype: Relative to the germline gene, one junction end is altered; a read error may explain this. The rearrangement uses TRBV12-3 or TRBV12-4 and TRBJ1-2; 9 nucleotides line up with TRBD1. This CDR3 has 12 residues. CDR3 region: CASSTGTGTTHF. CDR3 in DNA: TGTGCCAGCAGTACTGGGACAGGGACCACTCACTTC.

The chain couples TRBV9 to TRBJ2-4; D could derive from TRBD1 or TRBD2 (6 bases each). V was cut by 4 bases and J by 8 bases, with 16 bases left in between. The length of the CDR3 is 14 residues. Germline loops: CDR1 SGDLS, CDR2 YYNGEE. CDR3 nucleotides: TGTGCCAGCAGCCGAGGGCTGAGGGGGGACATTCAGTACTTC. Translating gives CASSRGLRGDIQYF.

This chain connects TRBV20-1 to TRBJ2-7; D is unclear. This CDR3 has 11 residues. The V gene lost 3 bases and the J gene lost 2 bases, with 5 bases spanning the gap. The germline V gene has CDR1 DFQATT and CDR2 SNEGSKA (reference sequence). In nucleotides, the CDR3 is TGCAGTGCTAGCTTAGCCTACGAGCAGTACTTC. This encodes CSASLAYEQYF.

The chain employs TRBV7-6 and TRBJ2-3, with no clear D. V lost 1 base and J lost 4, with 15 bases in between. The germline gives CDR1 SGHVS, CDR2 FNYEAQ. This CDR3 has 16 amino acids. The CDR3 coding sequence is TGTGCCAGCAGCTTAGGATCTGAATTCGTCCCAGATACGCAGTATTTT. This encodes CASSLGSEFVPDTQYF.

This chain links TRBV5-5 with TRBJ1-2; no clear D. This CDR3 contains 13 residues. Trimming left V 6 bases short and J 0 bases short, with 9 bases between. Germline loops: CDR1 SGHKS, CDR2 YYEKEE (reference sequence). The CDR3 coding sequence is TGTGCCAGCACCCAAGGCCCTAACTATGGCTACACCTTC. Residues: CASTQGPNYGYTF.

The rearrangement uses TRBV3-1 and TRBJ2-7, with TRBD2 as a possible D gene (5 bases). The CDR3 has 14 residues. Trimming took off 1 base at V and 1 base at J, with 8 bases between the two ends. Germline V gene lookup returns CDR1 LGHDT and CDR2 YNNKEL (reference sequence). CDR3 DNA sequence: TGTGCCAGCAGCCAAGCGAGCGGTTCCTACGAGCAGTACTTC. Its translation is CASSQASGSYEQYF.

This clonotype was counted ten times or more. The chain combines TRBV7-6 with TRBJ2-1; TRBD1 is a possible D gene (5 bases). Germline assignment: CDR1 SGHVS and CDR2 FNYEAQ. CDR3 length: 16 amino acids. V lost 1 base and J lost 6, with 16 bases in between. In nucleotides, the CDR3 is TGTGCCAGCAGCTTAGATCGGCAGGGAACGCGCAATGAGCAGTTCTTC. Amino acids: CASSLDRQGTRNEQFF.

This clonotype has ten or more counts. The V and J genes are TRBV7-9 and TRBJ2-3, with D maybe TRBD1 (5 bases). V was trimmed by 3 bases and J by 0 bases, leaving 16 bases between them. The CDR3 runs 17 residues. Germline V gene data show CDR1 as SEHNR and CDR2 as FQNEAQ (reference sequence). CDR3 sequence: CASSLPTAGWSTDTQYF. DNA of the CDR3: TGTGCCAGCAGCTTGCCGACAGCAGGTTGGAGCACAGATACGCAGTATTTT.

This clonotype was seen only a few times. The chain combines TRBV19 with TRBJ2-2, with TRBD2 identical over 10 bases. With 8 bases clipped from V and 3 bases from J, the junction kept 9 bases outside the gene matches. Germline V gives CDR1 LNHDA, CDR2 SQIVND (reference sequence). This CDR3 is 16 amino acids long. The CDR3 sequence is CASRKREGRDTGELFF. Written as DNA, the CDR3 is TGTGCCAGTCGAAAGCGGGAGGGCCGGGACACCGGGGAGCTGTTTTTT. The complete variable domain, with remaining parts taken from reference TRBV19 and TRBJ2-2, reads DGGITQSPKYLFRKEGQNVTLSCEQNLNHDAMYWYRQDPGQGLRLIYYSQIVNDFQKGDIAEGYSVSREKKESFPLTVTSAQKNPTAFYLCASRKREGRDTGELFFGEGSRLTVL.

V gene TRBV5-4 combines with J gene TRBJ1-3, with 9 bases fitting TRBD1. This CDR3 has 14 residues. V dropped 3 bases and J dropped 4; count of bases not matched to a gene: 2. The germline V gene encodes CDR1 SGHNT and CDR2 YYREEE (reference sequence). The CDR3 DNA follows: TGTGCCAGCAGCTCGGGACAGGGAGGAAACACCATATATTTT. Residues: CASSSGQGGNTIYF.